Listed below are T cell receptor beta chains from one sample, sequenced in a study of cytomegalovirus exposure and HLA in healthy donors. Only in-frame clones appear in the TCRdb table, and some are missing; sequencing was by immunoSEQ multiplex PCR. The sample consists of fewer than 130,000 clones, about 79% of them appearing once. The sequenced material came from PBMCs. These receptors all come from a man over 45 in good health and CMV-seropositive. The CDR3 runs from the conserved cysteine through the conserved F or W. D genes are given only for firm matches. Clone size is shown for a subset of rows, as once, few, many or a class of expanded clone.

size: -
J: TRBJ1-2
V: TRBV11-1
D: -
CDR3: CASSLDAWAGNYGYTF
DNA: TGTGCCAGCAGCTTAGATGCTTGGGCAGGGAACTATGGCTACACCTTC

size: -
J: TRBJ2-1
V: TRBV10-3
D: TRBD2
CDR3: CAISELLAGGNEQFF
DNA: TGTGCCATCAGTGAGTTACTAGCGGGAGGTAATGAGCAGTTCTTC

size: -
J: TRBJ2-7
V: TRBV7-8
D: TRBD2
CDR3: CASSFRAGSYEQYF
DNA: TGTGCCAGCAGCTTTCGAGCGGGGTCCTACGAGCAGTACTTC

size: -
J: TRBJ1-4
V: TRBV20-1
D: -
CDR3: CSASMEKLFF
DNA: TGCAGTGCTAGTATGGAAAAACTGTTTTTT

size: -
J: TRBJ2-1
V: TRBV11-3
D: TRBD2
CDR3: CASASGAPNSYNEQFF
DNA: TGTGCCAGCGCGAGCGGGGCACCTAACTCCTACAATGAGCAGTTCTTC

size: -
J: TRBJ2-3
V: TRBV6-6
D: -
CDR3: CASSDRASGGGDTQYF
DNA: TGTGCCAGCAGCGACCGGGCTAGCGGAGGGGGAGATACGCAGTATTTT

size: -
J: TRBJ2-5
V: TRBV12-5
D: -
CDR3: CASALAVSLYQETQYF
DNA: TGTGCTAGTGCCCTGGCGGTCAGCCTTTACCAAGAGACCCAGTACTTC

size: -
J: TRBJ2-4
V: TRBV7-3
D: -
CDR3: CASSLTGLDPTKNSQYF
DNA: TGTGCCAGCAGCTTAACAGGCTTAGACCCAACCAAAAACAGTCAGTACTTC

size: -
J: TRBJ2-4
V: TRBV27
D: TRBD2
CDR3: CASSSRLAGGGIQYF
DNA: TGTGCCAGCAGTTCTAGACTAGCGGGAGGGGGTATTCAGTACTTC

size: -
J: TRBJ2-6
V: TRBV19
D: TRBD1
CDR3: CASSAWTGGAGGANVLTF
DNA: TGTGCCAGTAGTGCGTGGACAGGGGGCGCGGGAGGGGCCAACGTCCTGACTTTC

size: few
J: TRBJ1-5
V: TRBV6-1
D: TRBD1
CDR3: CASSRDRVIQPQHF
DNA: TGTGCCAGCAGCCGGGACAGGGTTATTCAGCCCCAGCATTTT

size: few
J: TRBJ1-1
V: TRBV27
D: -
CDR3: CASSLQGYTEAFF
DNA: TGTGCCAGCAGTTTACAGGGCTACACTGAAGCTTTCTTT

size: few
J: TRBJ2-1
V: TRBV9
D: -
CDR3: CASSVELGDEQFF
DNA: TGTGCCAGCAGCGTAGAGCTGGGCGATGAGCAGTTCTTC

size: few
J: TRBJ2-3
V: TRBV29-1
D: TRBD2
CDR3: CSVVASGSLGTQYF
DNA: TGCAGCGTTGTGGCTAGCGGGAGTTTAGGTACGCAGTATTTT

size: -
J: TRBJ1-1
V: TRBV2
D: -
CDR3: CASSEPGKILEAFF
DNA: TGTGCCAGCAGCGAACCCGGGAAAATCCTTGAAGCTTTCTTT

size: -
J: TRBJ1-3
V: TRBV19
D: -
CDR3: CASSKQVLLSGNTIYF
DNA: TGTGCCAGTAGTAAACAGGTCCTCCTCTCTGGAAACACCATATATTTT

size: -
J: TRBJ2-7
V: TRBV5-4
D: TRBD2
CDR3: CASSRLAASYEQYF
DNA: TGTGCCAGCAGCCGACTAGCGGCCTCCTACGAGCAGTACTTC

size: -
J: TRBJ1-2
V: TRBV27
D: -
CDR3: CASSLSWGLDGYTF
DNA: TGTGCCAGCAGTTTATCTTGGGGGCTGGATGGCTACACCTTC

size: -
J: TRBJ1-6
V: TRBV19
D: -
CDR3: CASSIGGRVFSPLHF
DNA: TGTGCCAGTAGTATCGGGGGACGGGTTTTTTCACCCCTCCACTTT

size: -
J: TRBJ1-1
V: TRBV7-9
D: TRBD1
CDR3: CSSSFGGPRGLTTEAFF
DNA: TGTTCCAGCAGCTTTGGGGGGCCGAGGGGGCTGACCACTGAAGCTTTCTTT

size: -
J: TRBJ1-2
V: TRBV10-3
D: TRBD1
CDR3: CATRGGTVAGYTF
DNA: TGTGCCACCCGGGGGGGGACAGTGGCTGGCTACACCTTC

size: -
J: TRBJ2-3
V: TRBV4-1
D: -
CDR3: CASSQDAGYDTQYF
DNA: TGCGCCAGCAGCCAAGATGCAGGTTATGATACGCAGTATTTT

size: -
J: TRBJ1-5
V: TRBV2
D: -
CDR3: CASSEVEGGQPQHF
DNA: TGTGCCAGCAGTGAAGTGGAAGGCGGTCAGCCCCAGCATTTT

size: few
J: TRBJ1-5
V: TRBV9
D: -
CDR3: CASSSPDSLATGNQPQHF
DNA: TGTGCCAGCAGCTCCCCGGACAGCTTAGCTACTGGCAATCAGCCCCAGCATTTT

size: -
J: TRBJ1-1
V: TRBV7-9
D: TRBD1
CDR3: CASSGRGQGDTEAFF
DNA: TGTGCCAGCAGCGGAAGAGGACAGGGGGACACTGAAGCTTTCTTT

size: -
J: TRBJ1-6
V: TRBV7-6
D: -
CDR3: CASSLGQKAWNSPLHF
DNA: TGTGCCAGCAGCTTAGGACAGAAAGCGTGGAATTCACCCCTCCACTTT

size: -
J: TRBJ2-5
V: TRBV30
D: -
CDR3: CAWSRPGRETQYF
DNA: TGTGCCTGGAGTCGGCCTGGGAGAGAGACCCAGTACTTC